This paragraph covers one T cell receptor (beta chain) sequence. No cognate antigen has been identified for it. The sample holds no much larger clone one base away, and base qualities are not on file. The method behind the library was the immunoSEQ multiplex PCR assay. For the multiplex PCR, a mixture combining 60 forward primers for TCR Vbeta segments and 13 reverse primers for TCR Jbeta segments was used. Amplification of the CDR3 region of rearranged TCR beta genes was performed with a multiplex PCR assay on genomic DNA. On the Illumina HiSeq System, the amplified TCR beta libraries were sequenced as 87-base-pair reads. In the authors' own workflow: Across the 670 or so repertoires, a later analysis counted around 80 million unique TCR beta chains, approximately 10 million of which were shared by at least two donors. Raw reads were error-corrected and collapsed into unique sequences by a nearest-neighbor algorithm in which closely related sequences were merged to remove PCR and sequencing errors. Alignment of CDR3 sequences to IMGT reference sequences was used to assign V, D and J gene segments. For a sequence to be retained, at least a six-nucleotide match to both a V gene segment and a J gene segment was required. A rearrangement counted as productive if the CDR3 had no stop codons and remained in frame with V and J, and every other rearrangement counted as non-productive. CDR3 was defined by IMGT convention, running from the second conserved V-encoded cysteine to the conserved J-encoded phenylalanine. In an earlier analysis of around 540 of the donors, sequences lacking an unambiguous match to a single V gene segment were excluded. An earlier analysis of a few hundred of the donors called V segments functional above 56.7% productive rearrangements and segregating when the between-donor standard deviation exceeded 5%. To diagnose cytomegalovirus status from the catalog of TCR beta chain sequences, a statistical classification framework was built. In a later analysis, TCR nucleotide sequences were compared against IMGT/GENE-DB human TR gene sequences so that V and J genes could be assigned. The TCRdist pipeline was used in a later analysis to assign CDR3 sequences and most-parsimonious VDJ recombination scenarios. In a later analysis, each TCR beta chain was defined by its CDR3 amino acid sequence together with its V-gene family, and reads lacking a unique V-gene family were excluded. A later analysis removed several hundred highly shared, low-generation-probability nucleotide sequences to deal with suspected cross-contamination and a sequencing artifact. A later analysis calculated a clonal expansion index for each public chain from normalized within-repertoire ranks of inferred template counts. A later analysis computed generation probabilities with a VDJ recombination model fitted to out-of-frame rearrangements, and checked the results against IGoR. A later analysis scored TCR-TCR, TCR-HLA and TCR-CMV co-occurrence with hypergeometric tests, applying a repertoire-size bias correction to TCR pairs. A later analysis estimated false discovery rates by permuting HLA or CMV assignments 20 times. In a later analysis, co-occurring TCRs were grouped using DBSCAN, and TCRdist sequence similarity was added for clustering within HLA-allele-positive subsets. Co-occurrence clustering excluded repertoires with fewer than 30,000 or more than 120,000 public chains, plus five with anomalous nucleotide sharing. The table was pulled from immuneACCESS by TCRdb, which kept in-frame rearrangements only. Such tables lose some clones; where checked, under half of the loss comes from unresolved V genes, and the rest has no known cause. V and J calls and clone size are given by that table; D and trimming were obtained from the DNA. The sample includes 120,000 to 150,000 clones, with approximately 80% observed a single time. Just over 5% of the sample is held by the ten biggest clonotypes.

In the germline V gene, CDR1 corresponds to MNHNS and CDR2 to SASEGT. The cysteine opens and the phenylalanine closes a CDR3 of 15 amino acids. The DNA shown is the 45-base CDR3, in frame from base 1. Here V drops 8 bases and J drops 4 bases, and the junction holds 10 bases not matched to any gene. The cohort comprised 670 or so healthy bone marrow donors. All cohort members were sampled while nominally healthy, although unrecorded immune exposures were likely present. The donor was CMV seronegative and was included in the group of hundreds of seronegative cohort members. Each donor provided a peripheral blood sample, and peripheral blood mononuclear cells were used for TCR beta sequencing. The Qiagen DNeasy Blood Extraction Kit was used to extract genomic DNA from the blood cell samples. The sample belongs to a study of cytomegalovirus exposure and HLA in healthy donors (dated by TCRdb to 2015 to 2018). Study-wide context: According to an earlier analysis of 450 to 650 of the donors, about 190 million T cells yielded 117 million unique TCR beta sequences and 250 to 350 Gb of sequence data. The later analysis used no new phenotypic data to find candidate immune exposures, relying instead on TCR beta sequences and their occurrence across donors. About 320 gigabases of sequencing data and 80 million or so unique TCR sequences were included in an early release covering about 700 HLA-typed donors. About five DR-DQ haplotypes were treated as single units for association and clustering because of strong linkage in the cohort. Both class I and class II loci were covered by HLA typing, at four-digit resolution. The T cell repertoires of 550 to 850 subjects were profiled by immunosequencing and related to cytomegalovirus serostatus. Among the approximately 420 genotyped donors, 75% to 90% belonged to the genetic ancestry cluster associated with self-reported Caucasian donors. Donor age, sex, ethnicity and CMV serostatus were compiled alongside the repertoire data. An earlier analysis of several hundred of the donors applied high-throughput TCR beta sequencing to assess whether each TCR beta V gene segment acted as functional or pseudogenic. Among about 410 genotyped donors of the cohort, an average of roughly 230,000 unique TCR beta nucleotide sequences was sequenced per donor, of which about 19% were non-productive. The aim of the study was to test whether cataloging public T cell receptors could identify signatures of past pathogen exposure. The number of typed donors differed by locus: about 620-630 for A, B, C, DRB1 and DQB1; some 500 for DQA1; around 580 for DPA1; and some 450 for DPB1. All discovery cohort repertoires had been generated on a single sequencing platform. High-throughput TCR immunosequencing, statistical association of individual TCRs with disease status, and machine learning were combined to predict cytomegalovirus infection status. To study patterns of TCR occurrence, a later analysis re-analyzed previously published TCR beta repertoires from 666 donors and added high-resolution HLA genotyping. A later genetic analysis used genome-wide SNP genotypes for about 55% of the 666 donors, treating that subset as a discovery cohort. In addition to the first cohort of roughly 670 subjects, a separate validation cohort of 120 different subjects was used. The paper's findings and limits, for the study overall: In a later analysis, the rate of TCR association differed among HLA loci, with DRB1 alleles having the most associated TCRs and HLA-C alleles having the fewest. Three of the identified cytomegalovirus-associated TCR beta chains were confirmed in vitro to be specific for cytomegalovirus antigens. Specific HLA alleles were associated with over 15,000 TCR beta sequences at a false discovery rate of 0.05 in a later analysis. A later analysis found that HLA-associated TCR beta chains were more clonally expanded and had lower generation probabilities than equally common non-associated chains. This cohort had only TCR beta chains sequenced, and the lack of alpha or paired-chain data limited which features could be detected. Immune exposure information for the cohort was limited to CMV serostatus. The 87-base-pair reads could not distinguish some IMGT-functional V segments, including TRBV6-2 and TRBV6-3, so those segments were excluded. Correlated functional status among segregating V segments might be attributable to linkage disequilibrium, but an unknown experimental factor could not be ruled out. The authors suggested that the approach could potentially be generalized to other disease states and immunological phenotypes. In a later genetic analysis, fewer N-insertions in productive TCRs were reported among donors in an Asian-associated ancestry cluster than the approximately 670-donor mean. In a later analysis, most CMV-associated TCR beta chains were found to appear HLA-restricted, with HLA associations seemingly driven largely by CMV exposure. The classifier was reported to diagnose cytomegalovirus status with high specificity and sensitivity in both the original cohort and the validation cohort. Because HLA typing was unavailable for some donors at each locus, only the typed subset was used in association tests. While some public TCRs were present in many individuals, most TCR sequences turned up only very rarely across donors. A total of 150 to 200 TCR beta chains were listed by the study as associated with cytomegalovirus. Sequencing depth was assumed to be roughly uniform across donors in the presence/absence analyses, though that assumption may not hold. When HLA alleles, especially DR and DQ, strongly co-occurred, TCR associations were difficult to assign to individual alleles. A cluster of highly shared sequence variants was judged likely to be a technical artifact of the sequencing pipeline. V-gene and J-gene trimming of TCR beta chains was associated with a missense DCLRE1C variant in a later genetic analysis, and the association was replicated in an independent cohort. Because counts were too low, seventeen rarely observed V segments, including chromosome 9 orphons, were excluded from the earlier analysis of some 590 of the donors. A further reported finding was that TCR beta sequences accurately predicted the HLA-A and HLA-B alleles for most subjects in the first cohort. A later analysis reported that several top co-occurrence clusters appeared linked to parvovirus B19, influenza, CMV and Epstein-Barr virus. Broadly in line with IMGT annotations, most TCR beta V segments showed up in productive rearrangements about 87% or about 30% of the time in an earlier analysis of 450 to 600 of the donors.

This TCR was recovered from a male donor in good health and CMV-seronegative. Sequenced: PBMCs. In this chain, TRBV6-1 is recombined with TRBJ2-1; 8 of the junction bases match TRBD1. The nucleotides are TGTGCCAGCGGCCTGGACAGGGCTGTATACAATGAGCAGTTCTTC. Translated, it gives CASGLDRAVYNEQFF.